Below, one TCR beta chain is given with its context. Its antigen is currently unknown. Pooling was applied to second doses at about 4 or about 12 weeks. The data belong to a study of T cell responses to AZD1222 COVID-19 vaccine. General study results and limits: Two AZD1222 doses significantly raised spike-specific TCR breadth and depth over controls. Seropositive status at baseline applied to only six AZD1222 recipients.

TCRdb keeps only in-frame clones here, not all; method: immunoSEQ multiplex PCR. The data hold just under 150,000 clones, with around nine tenths observed a single time. Trimming pared 1 base from V and 4 bases from J, leaving 13 bases between. Germline V gives CDR1 SEHNR, CDR2 FQNEAQ (reference sequence). The CDR3 consists of 16 residues. Sequencing used peripheral blood, obtained 28 days after the second AZD1222 dose. The TCR originated in an adult who received the AZD1222 COVID-19 vaccine. The rearrangement uses TRBV7-9 and TRBJ2-2, with a tentative D call TRBD1 (6 bases). The CDR3, as DNA: TGTGCCAGCAGCTTAGTTGTGACAGGTAGCACCGGGGAGCTGTTTTTT. Translating it yields CASSLVVTGSTGELFF.